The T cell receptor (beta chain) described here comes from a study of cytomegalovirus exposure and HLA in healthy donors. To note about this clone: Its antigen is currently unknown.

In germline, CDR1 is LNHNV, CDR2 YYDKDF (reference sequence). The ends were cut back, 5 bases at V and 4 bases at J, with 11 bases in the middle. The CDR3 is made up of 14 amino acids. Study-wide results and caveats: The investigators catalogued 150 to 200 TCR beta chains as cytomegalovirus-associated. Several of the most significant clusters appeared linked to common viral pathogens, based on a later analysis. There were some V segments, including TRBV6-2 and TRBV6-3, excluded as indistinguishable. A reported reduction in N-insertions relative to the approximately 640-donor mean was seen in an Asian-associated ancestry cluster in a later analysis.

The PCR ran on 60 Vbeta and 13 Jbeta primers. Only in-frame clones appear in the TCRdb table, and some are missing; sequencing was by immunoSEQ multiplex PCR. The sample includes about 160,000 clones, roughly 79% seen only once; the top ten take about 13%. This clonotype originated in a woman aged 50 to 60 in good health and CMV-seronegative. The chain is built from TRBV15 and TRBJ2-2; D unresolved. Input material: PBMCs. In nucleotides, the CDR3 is TGTGCCACCAGCGGTTCCCGGTCCACCGGGGAGCTGTTTTTT. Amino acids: CATSGSRSTGELFF.